Presented here are 31 T cell receptor beta chains from one specimen sequenced in a study of Ad26.COV2.S vaccination and SARS-CoV-2 variants. TCRdb's table, derived via immunoSEQ multiplex PCR, lists solely in-frame clones and lacks some. The sample consists of about 440,000 clones, about 90% of them appearing once. Described treatment: around 19 received Ad26.COV2.S at low or high dose, single or two shots; several received placebo; per-sample allocation not given. Material that was analyzed had been drawn on day 63 after the first vaccine or placebo injection. The sample here was peripheral blood, taken in a trial of Ad26.COV2.S vaccine versus placebo. The receptors were gathered from a person aged 18-65 years who received the Ad26.COV2.S COVID-19 vaccine or a placebo.

On this clone: Other DNA sequences from this sample encode an identical CDR3 as well. The rearrangement links TRBV14 to TRBJ2-3; no clear D gene. Germline CDR1 SGHDN, CDR2 FVKESK. Trimming shortened V by 2 bases and J by 6 bases, and 3 bases separated the two germline ends. The CDR3 has 11 residues. CDR3 in DNA: TGTGCCAGCAGCCAACTCGATACGCAGTATTTT. This translates into CASSQLDTQYF.

This chain uses TRBV4-2 with TRBJ2-5; D perhaps matches TRBD2 (7 bases). V lost 4 bases and J 5 bases, leaving 11 bases between the germline ends. The CDR3 sequence is 13 residues long. Germline CDR1 is LGHNA and CDR2 is YNFKEQ. This chain's CDR3 is CASSPQGGETQYF. The CDR3, as DNA: TGTGCCAGCAGCCCACAGGGAGGGGAGACCCAGTACTTC.

A single count supports this clone. The gene calls are TRBV11-2 and TRBJ2-1; 8 positions match TRBD2. CDR1 and CDR2 (germline): SGHAT, FQNNGV. The CDR3 runs to 17 residues. After removal of 5 bases from V and 4 bases from J, the junction contained 13 bases not matched to a gene. The CDR3 DNA sequence: TGTGCCAGCAGCCCTACGTATGCGGGAGGAAAGTACAATGAGCAGTTCTTC. Its protein is CASSPTYAGGKYNEQFF. The entire variable domain, with the rest obtained from reference TRBV11-2 and TRBJ2-1, is as follows: EAGVAQSPRYKIIEKRQSVAFWCNPISGHATLYWYQQILGQGPKLLIQFQNNGVVDDSQLPKDRFSAERLKGVDSTLKIQPAKLEDSAVYLCASSPTYAGGKYNEQFFGPGTRLTVL.

The genes are TRBV11-2 and TRBJ1-1; no firm D call. Trimming removed 5 bases from V and 9 bases from J, with 22 bases in between. Germline V CDR1 and CDR2: SGHAT, FQNNGV. The CDR3 loop spans 15 amino acids. CDR3: CASSPGRNLPSKAFF. Here the CDR3 DNA reads TGTGCCAGCAGCCCTGGACGGAATTTACCCTCCAAAGCTTTCTTT. Drawing the rest from reference TRBV11-2 and TRBJ1-1, the complete variable domain is EAGVAQSPRYKIIEKRQSVAFWCNPISGHATLYWYQQILGQGPKLLIQFQNNGVVDDSQLPKDRFSAERLKGVDSTLKIQPAKLEDSAVYLCASSPGRNLPSKAFFGQGTRLTVV.

The V call is TRBV29-1, the J call TRBJ1-5; D not resolved. CDR1 and CDR2 (germline): SQVTM, ANQGSEA. Trimming took off 4 bases at V and 0 bases at J, with 7 bases between the two ends. The CDR3 has 13 residues. The CDR3 sequence: CSVASDSNQPQHF. CDR3 DNA sequence: TGCAGCGTTGCATCCGATAGCAATCAGCCCCAGCATTTT.

This chain links TRBV5-1 with TRBJ1-1; TRBD1 matches at 8 bases. In germline, CDR1 is SGHRS, CDR2 YFSETQ. This CDR3 comprises 16 residues. The V and J ends lost 1 base and 0 bases, in that order; junction bases with no gene match: 5. CDR3 sequence (DNA): TGCGCCAGCAGCTTGAGGGCAGGGGGCATGAACACTGAAGCTTTCTTT. Its translation is CASSLRAGGMNTEAFF.

The V and J genes are TRBV14 and TRBJ1-1; 9 bases line up with TRBD1. CDR1 is SGHDN and CDR2 is FVKESK in the germline V gene. V was clipped by 0 bases and J by 3 bases; unmatched bases: 11. The CDR3 runs 18 residues. CDR3 region: CASSQDIRTGVRYTEAFF. The DNA for the CDR3 is TGTGCCAGCAGCCAAGATATAAGGACAGGGGTAAGGTACACTGAAGCTTTCTTT.

This chain joins TRBV6-6 and TRBJ2-2; the D is unclear. This CDR3 is 15 amino acids long. V shed 2 bases and J shed 5 bases, with 12 bases lying between them. Germline loops: CDR1 MNHNY, CDR2 SVGAGI (reference sequence). The CDR3: CASSYDLRDTGELFF. As DNA, the CDR3 is TGTGCCAGCAGTTACGATTTAAGGGATACCGGGGAGCTGTTTTTT.

V and J are TRBV11-2 and TRBJ2-1, with a weak D call TRBD1 (5 bases). The CDR3 spans 13 residues. Germline-derived CDR1 and CDR2 are SGHAT and FQNNGV. V was shortened by 10 bases and J by 4 bases, with 14 bases between the two germline ends. The CDR3 is CATALQGYNEQFF. The CDR3 nucleotides are TGTGCCACCGCCCTGCAGGGATACAATGAGCAGTTCTTC.

J is TRBJ1-2 and V is TRBV11-2; possibly TRBD1 for D (5 bases). V was clipped by 4 bases and J by 5 bases, with 14 bases between them. CDR1 is SGHAT, CDR2 FQNNGV, per germline. The CDR3 sequence is 14 residues long. In DNA form, the CDR3 reads TGTGCCAGCAGCTCGTCGTTGGGGGGGTATGGCTACACCTTC. Translated: CASSSSLGGYGYTF.

V is TRBV5-1 and J is TRBJ2-3, with D unclear. Looked up from germline, CDR1 is SGHRS and CDR2 is YFSETQ. The CDR3 is 15 amino acids. V was cut by 3 bases and J by 5 bases, with 16 bases left in between. In nucleotides, the CDR3 is TGCGCCAGCAGCTCCGGGCTTCTCTCCGGAGATACGCAGTATTTT. Translating it yields CASSSGLLSGDTQYF.

V is TRBV5-8 and J is TRBJ1-2; the D is unclear. Germline CDR1 is SGHTS and CDR2 is YDEGEE. Trimming cost V 0 bases and J 4 bases, with 7 bases left between them. This CDR3 is 13 amino acids long. The CDR3 loop reads CASSLGSGYGYTF. The CDR3 DNA reads TGTGCCAGCAGCTTGGGCAGCGGCTATGGCTACACCTTC.

The genes are TRBV4-2 and TRBJ1-1; no definite D call. V was trimmed by 5 bases and J by 0 bases, leaving 19 bases between them. The CDR3 sequence is 17 residues long. Germline CDR1 and CDR2: LGHNA and YNFKEQ. CDR3 loop: CASSIAPRMGLNTEAFF. As DNA, the CDR3 is TGTGCCAGCAGCATTGCCCCACGCATGGGTTTGAACACTGAAGCTTTCTTT.

V gene TRBV7-6 combines with J gene TRBJ2-1; 10 positions match TRBD2. Trimming at V came to 1 base and at J to 10 bases, leaving 1 base not matched to a gene. The CDR3 runs 13 residues. Germline V gene lookup returns CDR1 SGHVS and CDR2 FNYEAQ. In nucleotides, the CDR3 is TGTGCCAGCAGCTTAGTACTAGCGGGGGAGCAGTTCTTC. This encodes CASSLVLAGEQFF.

The chain carries TRBV27 and TRBJ2-3; D not resolved. V was cut by 8 bases and J by 4 bases, with 13 bases left in between. Germline CDR1 MNHEY, CDR2 SMNVEV (reference sequence). The length of the CDR3 is 13 residues. The CDR3 DNA is TGTGCCAGCGTTGGTCCTGGACCAGATACGCAGTATTTT. Protein: CASVGPGPDTQYF.

The chain couples TRBV10-3 to TRBJ1-1; D possibly corresponds to TRBD1 (5 bases). Germline CDR1 ENHRY, CDR2 SYGVKD. The CDR3 totals 14 residues. V was shortened by 5 bases and J by 2 bases, with 12 bases between the two germline ends. The CDR3 DNA follows: TGTGCCATCAGTTCGGGACCCTTAAACACTGAAGCTTTCTTT. Protein sequence: CAISSGPLNTEAFF.

This rearrangement joins TRBV6-2 or TRBV6-3 to TRBJ1-6; no firm D call. V gave up 3 bases and J gave up 2 bases, with 8 bases separating them. The germline gives CDR1 MNHEY, CDR2 SVGEGT. CDR3 size: 15 residues. The CDR3 is CASSYEGAYNSPLHF. The CDR3, as DNA: TGTGCCAGCAGTTATGAGGGTGCCTATAATTCACCCCTCCACTTT.

The chain combines TRBV27 with TRBJ1-5; D gene ambiguous. V was trimmed by 3 bases and J by 5 bases, leaving 14 bases between them. This CDR3 region has 15 residues. Germline assignment: CDR1 MNHEY and CDR2 SMNVEV (reference sequence). The CDR3 nucleotides are TGTGCCAGCAGTTTCGGGTCAGAGAATGATCAGCCCCAGCATTTT. Protein product: CASSFGSENDQPQHF.

V gene TRBV3-1 (or the pseudogene TRBV3-2) combines with J gene TRBJ2-7, with 10 bases that match TRBD2. The CDR3 has 18 amino acids. J gave up 2 bases and V 0 bases, and 10 bases lay outside the gene matches. CDR1 is LGHDT and CDR2 is YNNKEL in the germline V gene (reference sequence). The CDR3 DNA sequence: TGTGCCAGCAGCCAAGAGGGCTCCGGGACTAGCGAAACCTACGAGCAGTACTTC. Its translation is CASSQEGSGTSETYEQYF.

The J gene is TRBJ2-5, the V gene TRBV6-2 or TRBV6-3; 7 nucleotides align to TRBD2. The germline gives CDR1 MNHEY, CDR2 SVGEGT. The V gene end was trimmed by 6 bases and the J gene end by 5 bases; junction bases not matched to a gene: 15. CDR3 length: 16 residues. CDR3 bases: TGTGCCAGCAGCCGGCTTGGGACTATTAATTTGGAGACCCAGTACTTC. Its translation is CASSRLGTINLETQYF.

The chain uses TRBV3-1 (or the pseudogene TRBV3-2) and TRBJ2-3; 7 nucleotides agree with TRBD2. Looked up from germline, CDR1 is LGHDT and CDR2 is YNNKEL (reference sequence). This CDR3 comprises 14 residues. V was pared by 6 bases and J by 3 bases, with 6 bases of the junction left unmatched. This CDR3 is CASRGAGYTDTQYF. CDR3 in DNA: TGTGCCAGCAGAGGAGCGGGATATACAGATACGCAGTATTTT.

This clone was observed a single time. The chain links TRBV5-3 to TRBJ1-4, with 7 bases matching TRBD1. TRBV5-3 is an ORF, with its function uncertain. V was pared by 0 bases and J by 0 bases, with 8 bases of the junction left unmatched. This CDR3 region has 18 residues. This CDR3 is CARSLEGAPFATNEKLFF. In nucleotides, the CDR3 is TGTGCCAGAAGCTTGGAGGGGGCTCCTTTTGCAACTAATGAAAAACTGTTTTTT.

This chain joins TRBV7-9 and TRBJ2-7; the D is unclear. CDR1 is SEHNR, CDR2 FQNEAQ, per germline (reference sequence). V lost 4 bases, J lost 1 base, and 8 bases lay in between. The CDR3 has 13 amino acids. For the CDR3, the DNA is TGTGCCAGCAGCTACGGCAGTTCCTACGAGCAGTACTTC. Amino acids: CASSYGSSYEQYF.

The chain has TRBV13 and TRBJ2-7; 11 bases align to TRBD2. The CDR3 totals 14 residues. Germline V lookup: CDR1 PRHDT, CDR2 FYEKMQ (reference sequence). After removal of 5 bases from V and 3 bases from J, the junction contained 3 bases not matched to a gene. The CDR3 bases are TGTGCCAGCAGCCACGGACTAGCGGGCTACGAGCAGTACTTC. Its translation: CASSHGLAGYEQYF.

This clone was observed once. This chain connects TRBV28 to TRBJ1-5; D ambiguous. The germline V gene has CDR1 MDHEN and CDR2 SYDVKM. The length of the CDR3 is 14 residues. The V end was cut by 2 bases, the J end by 5 bases, with 10 bases between. The CDR3 spells CASSLLEADQPQHF. The CDR3 DNA reads as TGTGCCAGCAGTTTACTAGAGGCGGATCAGCCCCAGCATTTT.

V usage is TRBV24-1 and J usage is TRBJ1-4; the D is unclear. Trimming removed 0 bases from V and 7 bases from J, with 2 bases in between. Germline lookup yields CDR1 KGHDR and CDR2 SFDVKD. The length of the CDR3 is 12 residues. The CDR3 protein is CATSDLGEKLFF. CDR3 bases: TGTGCCACCAGTGATTTGGGTGAAAAACTGTTTTTT.

The chain couples TRBV6-2 or TRBV6-3 to TRBJ2-7, with D hard to call. From germline, CDR1 is MNHEY and CDR2 SVGEGT. CDR3 length: 14 amino acids. Trimming removed 4 bases at V and 1 base at J, with 11 bases between. The CDR3 DNA sequence: TGTGCCAGCAGTTCACCTCGGAGATCCTACGAGCAGTACTTC. Its protein is CASSSPRRSYEQYF.

This clone was counted once. The chain employs TRBV10-3 and TRBJ1-1; D gene uncertain. The germline V gene has CDR1 ENHRY and CDR2 SYGVKD. Trimming pared 6 bases from V and 0 bases from J, leaving 8 bases between. The CDR3 length is 13 residues. CDR3 sequence (DNA): TGTGCCATCAGATACAGCATGAACACTGAAGCTTTCTTT. This gives the protein CAIRYSMNTEAFF.

On this clone: At one end the junction does not follow the germline gene, possibly because of a read error. CDR3 sequence (DNA): TGTGCCAGCAGCTACTCAGGGAAGAACACTGAAGCTTTCTTT. Translating gives CASSYSGKNTEAFF. The genes are TRBV6-2 or TRBV6-3 and TRBJ1-1, with a weak D call TRBD1 (5 bases). The CDR3 is 14 residues long. Germline V lookup: CDR1 MNHEY, CDR2 SVGEGT.

V gene TRBV7-3 combines with J gene TRBJ2-5; D may be TRBD1 or TRBD2 (6 bases each). This CDR3 comprises 14 residues. V was pared by 4 bases and J by 1 base, with 10 bases between. Germline assignment: CDR1 SGHTA and CDR2 FQGTGA. The CDR3 DNA follows: TGTGCCAGCAGCTCTTCGGGGGCCCAAGAGACCCAGTACTTC. It codes for CASSSSGAQETQYF.

The rearrangement uses TRBV5-6 and TRBJ2-7, with 8 nucleotides matching TRBD1. The CDR3 totals 13 residues. The germline gives CDR1 SGHDT, CDR2 YYEEEE. The junction had 5 bases not matched to a gene; V was cut back by 4 bases and J by 5 bases. This CDR3 is CASSTTGENEQYF. The CDR3 DNA reads as TGTGCCAGCAGCACGACAGGGGAGAACGAGCAGTACTTC.